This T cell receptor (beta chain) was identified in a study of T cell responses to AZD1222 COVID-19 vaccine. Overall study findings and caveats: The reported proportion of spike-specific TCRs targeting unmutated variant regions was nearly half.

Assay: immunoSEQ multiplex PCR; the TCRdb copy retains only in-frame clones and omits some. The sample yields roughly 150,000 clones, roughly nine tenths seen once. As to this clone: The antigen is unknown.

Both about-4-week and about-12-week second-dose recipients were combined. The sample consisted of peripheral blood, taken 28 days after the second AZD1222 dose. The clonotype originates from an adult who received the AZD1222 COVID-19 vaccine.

CDR3 region: CASSQDKNTEAFF. The CDR3 DNA sequence: TGCGCCAGCAGCCAAGACAAGAACACTGAAGCTTTCTTT. The chain combines TRBV4-1 with TRBJ1-1; no definite D call. The germline gives CDR1 MGHRA, CDR2 YSYEKL. V was trimmed by 0 bases and J by 1 base, leaving 3 bases between them. The CDR3 has 13 residues.